Here is one TCR beta chain with its context. This clonotype is medium-sized (0.01 to 0.1%). Its antigen has not been determined. The sample holds no much larger clone one base away, and base qualities are not on file. The data were taken from a study of spatial heterogeneity in lung cancer (dated by TCRdb to the late 2010s). General notes on the study: More beta-chain than alpha-chain transcripts were consistently detected, likely reflecting higher beta-chain transcript abundance. TCR transcript counts in tumor regions correlated strongly with a T cell transcriptional module score from matched bulk RNA-seq. In the raw uncorrected reads, each unique combination of TCR and UMI appeared more than ten times on average. In non-small cell lung cancer, the study made a quantitative comparison of TCR alpha and beta repertoires among multiple tumor regions, matched nontumor lung and blood. The study linked features of the TCR repertoire to counts of nonsynonymous mutations, which were determined by whole-exome sequencing of tumor tissue. Both alpha and beta chains were TCR-sequenced in samples taken at surgery, namely 220 tumor regions, approximately 66 matched nontumor lung samples and about 52 PBMC samples.

Points the paper makes about the study in general: Estimated TCR-seq coverage of tumor T cells was only 5.5% to 8% for alpha chains and about 12% for beta chains. The count of ubiquitous expanded TCRs correlated with the count of ubiquitous nonsynonymous mutations, and the count of regional expanded TCRs correlated with the count of regional nonsynonymous mutations. A correlation was observed between the number of expanded intratumoral alpha and beta TCRs and the tumor nonsynonymous mutation count. Confirming at a functional level the hypothesis that regional TCRs recognize regional mutations was considered to require additional single-cell paired TCR alpha and beta sequencing.

The time point label, as the study defines it: sample taken at primary tumor resection. The donors were around 69 patients from the lung TRACERx cohort who had early-stage, untreated non-small cell lung cancer. Whole RNA extracted from tumor and nontumor lung tissue, or from cryopreserved PBMC samples, was used for TCR sequencing without cell sorting. Patients were selected for TCR sequencing only if sufficient RNA was available from at least two tumor regions. Before selection, tumor and adjacent nontumor lung specimens were reviewed by a lung pathologist. From cysteine to phenylalanine, the CDR3 is 14 amino acids long. Only the CDR3 part of the read is kept: 42 bases, read in frame from the first base. The germline V end is reduced by 7 bases and the J end by 5 bases; junction bases left unmatched: 14. The germline V gene (reference sequence) provides CDR1 DFQATT and CDR2 SNEGSKA. Library construction relied on 5' RACE. These reads were obtained on a NextSeq 500. To allow correction of PCR and sequencing errors, the TCR library protocol tagged every TCR cDNA molecule with a unique molecular identifier. The source study handled its data this way. TCR identification, UMI-based error correction and CDR3 extraction were performed with Decombinator tools. TCRs above a frequency of 2 per 1,000, corresponding to the top 1% of the tumor frequency distribution, were defined as expanded. Expanded tumor TCRs were classed as regional if statistically deemed absent (corrected P<0.05) from at least one tumor region, otherwise ubiquitous. Each repertoire was subsampled 100 times to 5,000 TCRs, after which Renyi diversity was computed with the R vegan package. To build CDR3 similarity networks, amino acid triplet string-kernel similarity was used, and CDR3s were connected when their pairwise similarity was above 0.82. TCRdb itself trimmed the public reads at Q25 with fastp, ran MiXCR and retained productive beta chains. Duplicate CDR3 protein sequences are folded into a single record with the most common DNA and genes. TCRdb, not the original authors, processed these V and J calls. Here the sample has some 4,000 distinct CDR3 sequences; approximately 8.6% occur a single time. Approximately 16% of the sample is held by the ten biggest clonotypes.

Recombination connected TRBV20-1 to TRBJ2-7, and TRBD2 matches 7 of the central bases. This receptor was identified in a male donor with early-stage non-small cell lung cancer. Sequenced here: lung tumor tissue, sampled at surgery. The sequence in DNA is TGCAGTGGAAGGAAGGGAGGGCCCGGGGACGAGCAGTACTTC. Protein translation: CSGRKGGPGDEQYF.